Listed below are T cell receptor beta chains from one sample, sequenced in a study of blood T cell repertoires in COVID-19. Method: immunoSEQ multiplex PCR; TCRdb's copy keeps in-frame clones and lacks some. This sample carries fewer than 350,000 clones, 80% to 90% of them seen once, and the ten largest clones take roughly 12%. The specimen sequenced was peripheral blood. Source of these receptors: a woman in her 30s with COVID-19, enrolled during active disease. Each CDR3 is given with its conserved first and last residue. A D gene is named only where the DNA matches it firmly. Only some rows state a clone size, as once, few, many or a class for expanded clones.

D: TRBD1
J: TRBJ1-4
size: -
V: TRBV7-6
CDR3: CASSLRVMQGAMDPKLFF
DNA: TGTGCCAGCAGCTTAAGAGTCATGCAGGGGGCGATGGACCCAAAACTGTTTTTT

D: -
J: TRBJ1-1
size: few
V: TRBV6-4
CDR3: CASSDGAGNTEAFF
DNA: TGTGCCAGCAGTGACGGGGCAGGGAACACTGAAGCTTTCTTT

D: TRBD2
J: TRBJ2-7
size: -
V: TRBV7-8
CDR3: CASGSSRGLYGGDGQYF
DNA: TGTGCCAGCGGGAGCAGCAGGGGTCTTTACGGGGGGGACGGGCAGTACTTC

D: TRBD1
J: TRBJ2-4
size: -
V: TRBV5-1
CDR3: CASAYSGTENIQYF
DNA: TGCGCCAGCGCCTACTCCGGGACAGAAAACATTCAGTACTTC

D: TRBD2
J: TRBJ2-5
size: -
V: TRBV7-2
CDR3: CASSLLGLAGVGETQYF
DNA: TGTGCCAGCAGCTTATTGGGACTAGCGGGAGTGGGGGAGACCCAGTACTTC

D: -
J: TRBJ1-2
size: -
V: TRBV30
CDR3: CASAGNYGYTF
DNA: TGTGCCTCAGCCGGGAACTATGGCTACACCTTC

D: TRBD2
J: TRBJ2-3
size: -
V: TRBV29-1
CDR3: CSATRVAGAPTDTQYF
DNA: TGCAGCGCCACAAGGGTAGCGGGGGCCCCCACAGATACGCAGTATTTT

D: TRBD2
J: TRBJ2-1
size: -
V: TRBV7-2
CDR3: CASSWRLAGGTEQFF
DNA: TGTGCCAGCAGCTGGAGACTAGCGGGGGGGACGGAGCAGTTCTTC

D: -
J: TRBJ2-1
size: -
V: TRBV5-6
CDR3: CASSLVGGPWSSYNEQFF
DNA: TGTGCCAGCAGCTTGGTCGGCGGCCCCTGGTCATCCTACAATGAGCAGTTCTTC

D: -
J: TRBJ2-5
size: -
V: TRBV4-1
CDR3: CASSPRTKETQYF
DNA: TGCGCCAGCAGCCCCCGGACTAAAGAGACCCAGTACTTC

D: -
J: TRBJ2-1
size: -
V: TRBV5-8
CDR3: CASSLYRGGANNEQFF
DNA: TGTGCCAGCAGCTTGTATCGAGGGGGGGCCAACAATGAGCAGTTCTTC

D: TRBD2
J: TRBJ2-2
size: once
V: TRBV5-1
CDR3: CASSLAGAPGELFF
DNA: TGCGCCAGCAGCTTAGCGGGGGCCCCCGGGGAGCTGTTTTTT

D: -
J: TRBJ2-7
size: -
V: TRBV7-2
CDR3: CASSFTRYEQYF
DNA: TGTGCCAGCAGCTTTACTAGGTACGAGCAGTACTTC